Here is one T cell receptor beta chain with its context. The target antigen is unknown. The sample originates from a study of graft-versus-host responses after intestinal transplantation. Across the study: Each of the recipients got a multivisceral, liver-intestinal, or isolated intestinal transplant. Regarding the study as a whole: The marrow of recipients harbored GvH clones, and ileum or blood showed some of them first.

Germline CDR1 reads SGDLS; CDR2 reads YYNGEE. CDR3 length: 16 amino acids. The V end was cut by 4 bases, the J end by 1 base, with 16 bases between. Some clones are missing from TCRdb's copy, which holds only in-frame ones; the method was immunoSEQ multiplex PCR. The sample has around 13,000 clones, around 80% seen once. Sequencing was performed on PBMCs, taken around 120 days after transplant. The J gene is TRBJ2-3, the V gene TRBV9; possibly TRBD2 for D (5 bases). The TCR sequence derives from a human patient who received an intestinal transplant, so some T cells may come from the graft donor. The CDR3 nucleotides read TGTGCCAGCAGCCCCCGGTCCGGGGTCCGCACAGATACGCAGTATTTT. Residues: CASSPRSGVRTDTQYF.